This T cell receptor (beta chain) was observed in a study of T-cell memory formation after mild COVID-19. Study-level information: Largely, the TCR clusters proved donor specific.

V dropped 6 bases and J dropped 7 bases, with 21 bases sitting between them. Germline values: CDR1 SQVTM, CDR2 ANQGSEA. This CDR3 is 15 amino acids long. A remark on this clonotype: Antigen: not known.

General observations from the study: CD4/CD8 balance held among clones contracting day 15 to 85, and later expanders leaned CD4+.

Using constant-segment primers, 5'RACE produced TCR alpha and TCR beta cDNA libraries carrying sample barcodes and UMIs. One entry per CDR3 protein, called by TCRdb with MiXCR from the 5' RACE reads. Of more than 350,000 distinct CDR3 sequences listed, about a sixth are singletons. The TCR was taken from a man aged 18-30 years who had mild COVID-19 (a few samples of this study predate the infection). Cell type and time point are not known. Sample: PBMCs or a T cell subset sorted from them (not recorded which). The V and J genes are TRBV29-1 and TRBJ2-2; D is perhaps TRBD1 (7 bases). CDR3 residues: CSVTSGQGEDGELFF. CDR3 nucleotide sequence: TGCAGCGTGACCTCGGGTCAGGGGGAGGACGGGGAGCTGTTTTTT.